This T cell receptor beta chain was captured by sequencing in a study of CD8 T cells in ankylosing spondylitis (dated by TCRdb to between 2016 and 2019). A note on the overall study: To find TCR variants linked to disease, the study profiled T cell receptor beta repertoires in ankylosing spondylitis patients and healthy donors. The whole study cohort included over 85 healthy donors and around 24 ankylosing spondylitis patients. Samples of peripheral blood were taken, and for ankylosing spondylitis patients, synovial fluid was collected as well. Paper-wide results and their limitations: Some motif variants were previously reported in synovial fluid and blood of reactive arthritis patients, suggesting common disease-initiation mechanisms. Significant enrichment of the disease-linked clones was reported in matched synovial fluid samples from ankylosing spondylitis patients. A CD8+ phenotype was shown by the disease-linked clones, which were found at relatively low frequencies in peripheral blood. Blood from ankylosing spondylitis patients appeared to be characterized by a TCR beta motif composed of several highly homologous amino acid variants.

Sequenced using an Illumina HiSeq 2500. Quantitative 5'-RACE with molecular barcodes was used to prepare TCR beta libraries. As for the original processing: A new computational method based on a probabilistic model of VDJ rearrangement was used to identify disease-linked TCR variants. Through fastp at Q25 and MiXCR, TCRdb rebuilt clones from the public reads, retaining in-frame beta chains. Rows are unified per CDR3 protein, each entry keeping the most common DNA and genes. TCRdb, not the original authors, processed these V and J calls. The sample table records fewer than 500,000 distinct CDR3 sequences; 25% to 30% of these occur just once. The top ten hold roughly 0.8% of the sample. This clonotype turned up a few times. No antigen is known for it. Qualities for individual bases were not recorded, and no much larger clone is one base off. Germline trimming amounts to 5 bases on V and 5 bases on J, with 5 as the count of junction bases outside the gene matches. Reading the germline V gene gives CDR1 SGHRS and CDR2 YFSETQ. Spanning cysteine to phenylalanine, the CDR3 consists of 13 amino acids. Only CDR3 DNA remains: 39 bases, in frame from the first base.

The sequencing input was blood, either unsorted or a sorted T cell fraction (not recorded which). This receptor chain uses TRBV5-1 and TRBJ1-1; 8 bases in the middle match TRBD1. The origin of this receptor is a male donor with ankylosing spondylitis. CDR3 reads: CASRDREVTEAFF. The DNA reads TGCGCCAGCAGGGACAGGGAAGTGACTGAAGCTTTCTTT. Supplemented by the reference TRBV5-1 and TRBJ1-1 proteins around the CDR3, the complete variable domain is KAGVTQTPRYLIKTRGQQVTLSCSPISGHRSVSWYQQTPGQGLQFLFEYFSETQRNKGNFPGRFSGRQFSNSRSEMNVSTLELGDSALYLCASRDREVTEAFFGQGTRLTVV.